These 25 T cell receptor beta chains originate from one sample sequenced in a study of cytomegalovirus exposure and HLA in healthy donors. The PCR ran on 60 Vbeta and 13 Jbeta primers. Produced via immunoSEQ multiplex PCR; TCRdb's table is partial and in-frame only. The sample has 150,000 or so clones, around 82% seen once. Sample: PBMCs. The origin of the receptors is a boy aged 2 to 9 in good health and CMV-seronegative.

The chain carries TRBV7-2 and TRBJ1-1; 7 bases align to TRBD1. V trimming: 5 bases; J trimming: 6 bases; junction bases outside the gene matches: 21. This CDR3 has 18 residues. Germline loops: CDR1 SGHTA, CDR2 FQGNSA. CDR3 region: CASSPGTVSLSHTSEAFF. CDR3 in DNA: TGTGCCAGCAGCCCGGGGACAGTATCTCTCTCACACACTTCTGAAGCTTTCTTT.

CDR3 bases: TGCGCCAGCAGCTTAGAGCCTAGCTCTGGAAACACCATATATTTT. Translated: CASSLEPSSGNTIYF. The chain joins TRBV5-1 to TRBJ1-3; D not certain. CDR3 length equals 15 residues. Germline V gene lookup returns CDR1 SGHRS and CDR2 YFSETQ. V lost 2 bases to trimming and J lost 0 bases, with 9 bases between them.

As DNA, the CDR3 is TGTGCCAGCCAAACAGGTAACAATGAGCAGTTCTTC. It translates to CASQTGNNEQFF. This chain connects TRBV27 to TRBJ2-1; D perhaps matches TRBD1 (5 bases). The CDR3 consists of 12 residues. Germline V lookup: CDR1 MNHEY, CDR2 SMNVEV (reference sequence). The V gene lost 8 bases and the J gene lost 5 bases, with 10 bases spanning the gap.

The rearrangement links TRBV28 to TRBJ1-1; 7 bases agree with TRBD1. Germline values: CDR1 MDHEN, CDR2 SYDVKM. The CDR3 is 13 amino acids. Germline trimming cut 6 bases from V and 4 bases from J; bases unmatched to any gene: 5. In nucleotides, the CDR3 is TGTGCCAGCAGCCGTGACAGGGTCACTGAAGCTTTCTTT. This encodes CASSRDRVTEAFF. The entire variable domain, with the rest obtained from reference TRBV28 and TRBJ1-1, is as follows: DVKVTQSSRYLVKRTGEKVFLECVQDMDHENMFWYRQDPGLGLRLIYFSYDVKMKEKGDIPEGYSVSREKKERFSLILESASTNQTSMYLCASSRDRVTEAFFGQGTRLTVV.

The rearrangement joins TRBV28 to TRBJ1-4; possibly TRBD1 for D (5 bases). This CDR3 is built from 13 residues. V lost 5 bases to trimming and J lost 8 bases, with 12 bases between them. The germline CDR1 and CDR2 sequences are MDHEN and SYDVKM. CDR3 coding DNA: TGTGCCAGCAGTAGACAGCTGCGGGAAAAACTGTTTTTT. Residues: CASSRQLREKLFF.

The CDR3 DNA reads TGCGCCAGCAGCCACTACCTGGAGGTGGAGACCCAGTACTTC. Translated: CASSHYLEVETQYF. V and J are TRBV4-1 and TRBJ2-5; maybe TRBD2 (5 bases). CDR3 length equals 14 residues. V dropped 3 bases and J dropped 5 bases, with 13 bases sitting between them. CDR1 and CDR2 (germline): MGHRA, YSYEKL.

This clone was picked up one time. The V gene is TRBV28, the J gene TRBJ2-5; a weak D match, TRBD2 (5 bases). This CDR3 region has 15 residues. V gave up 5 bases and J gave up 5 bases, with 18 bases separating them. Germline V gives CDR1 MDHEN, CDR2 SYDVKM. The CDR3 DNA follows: TGTGCCAGCAGTGGTGGTTTGAGGGCTGGGGAGACCCAGTACTTC. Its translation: CASSGGLRAGETQYF.

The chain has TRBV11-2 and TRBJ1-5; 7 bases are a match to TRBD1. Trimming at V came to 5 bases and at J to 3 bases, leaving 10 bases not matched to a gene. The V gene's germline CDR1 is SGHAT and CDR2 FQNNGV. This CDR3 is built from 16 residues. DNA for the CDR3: TGTGCCAGCAGCCTGGGACAGACAGTCAACAATCAGCCCCAGCATTTT. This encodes CASSLGQTVNNQPQHF.

The chain's CDR3 is CASSSTTTTNYGYTF. CDR3 DNA: TGTGCCAGCAGCTCCACCACAACAACCAACTATGGCTACACCTTC. The chain uses TRBV6-1 and TRBJ1-2; D is ambiguous. This CDR3 comprises 15 residues. Trimming removed 6 bases at V and 2 bases at J, with 16 bases between. Germline CDR1 is MNHNS and CDR2 is SASEGT.

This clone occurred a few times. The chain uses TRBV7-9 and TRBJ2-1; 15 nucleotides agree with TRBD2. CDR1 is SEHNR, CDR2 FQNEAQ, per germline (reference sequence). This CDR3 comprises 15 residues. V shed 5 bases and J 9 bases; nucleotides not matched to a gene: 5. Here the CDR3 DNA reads TGTGCCAGCAGCGAGAGGACTAGCGGGAGGGCTGAGCAGTTCTTC. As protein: CASSERTSGRAEQFF.

The CDR3 DNA reads TGTGCCAGCAGTTACAGCGGCGGTCTAGCCGAGCAGTACTTC. Its protein product is CASSYSGGLAEQYF. The chain has TRBV6-5 and TRBJ2-7; possibly TRBD2 for D (5 bases). The CDR3 consists of 14 residues. Germline CDR1 is MNHEY and CDR2 is SVGAGI. Trimming removed 2 bases at V and 6 bases at J, with 14 bases between.

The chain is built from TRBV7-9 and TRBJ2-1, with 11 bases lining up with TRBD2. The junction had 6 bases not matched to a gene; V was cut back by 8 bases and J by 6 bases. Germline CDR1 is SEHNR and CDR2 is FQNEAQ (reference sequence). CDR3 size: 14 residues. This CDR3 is CASWTSGRPNEQFF. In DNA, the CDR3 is TGTGCCAGCTGGACTAGCGGGCGACCCAATGAGCAGTTCTTC.

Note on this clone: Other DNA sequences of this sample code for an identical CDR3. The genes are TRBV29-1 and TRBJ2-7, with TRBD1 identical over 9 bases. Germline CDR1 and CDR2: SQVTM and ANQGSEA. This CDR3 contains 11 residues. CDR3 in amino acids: CSGGQGYEQYF. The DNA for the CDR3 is TGCAGTGGGGGACAGGGATACGAGCAGTACTTC.

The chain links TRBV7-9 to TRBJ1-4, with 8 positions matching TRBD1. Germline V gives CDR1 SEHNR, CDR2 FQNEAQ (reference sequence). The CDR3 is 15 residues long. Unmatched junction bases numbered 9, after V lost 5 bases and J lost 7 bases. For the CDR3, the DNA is TGTGCCAGCAGCGGCAAACAGGGGGAAAGTGAAAAACTGTTTTTT. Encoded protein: CASSGKQGESEKLFF.

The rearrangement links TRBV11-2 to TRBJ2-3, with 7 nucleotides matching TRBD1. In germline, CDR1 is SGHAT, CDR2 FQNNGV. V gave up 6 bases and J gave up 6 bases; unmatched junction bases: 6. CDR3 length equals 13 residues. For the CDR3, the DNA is TGTGCCAGCAGAAAACAGGGGCCGGATACGCAGTATTTT. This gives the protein CASRKQGPDTQYF.

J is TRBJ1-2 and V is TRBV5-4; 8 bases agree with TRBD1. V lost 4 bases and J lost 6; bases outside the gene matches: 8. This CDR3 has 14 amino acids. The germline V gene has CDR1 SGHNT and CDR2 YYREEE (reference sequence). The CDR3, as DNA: TGTGCCAGCAGCCCATCCAGGGGGCGCGATGGCTACACCTTC. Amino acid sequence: CASSPSRGRDGYTF. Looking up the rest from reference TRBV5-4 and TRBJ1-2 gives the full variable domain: ETGVTQSPTHLIKTRGQQVTLRCSSQSGHNTVSWYQQALGQGPQFIFQYYREEENGRGNFPPRFSGLQFPNYSSELNVNALELDDSALYLCASSPSRGRDGYTFGSGTRLTVV.

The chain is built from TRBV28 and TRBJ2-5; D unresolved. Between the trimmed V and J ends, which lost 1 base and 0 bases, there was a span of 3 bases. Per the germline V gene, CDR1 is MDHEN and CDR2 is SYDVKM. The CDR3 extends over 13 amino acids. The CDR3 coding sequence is TGTGCCAGCAGTTTATCAAACCAAGAGACCCAGTACTTC. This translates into CASSLSNQETQYF.

CDR3 region: CASSPWRDQETQYF. The CDR3 DNA reads TGTGCCAGCAGCCCGTGGCGGGACCAAGAGACCCAGTACTTC. The gene calls are TRBV13 and TRBJ2-5, with a possible D match to TRBD2 (5 bases). CDR1 PRHDT and CDR2 FYEKMQ come from the germline V gene (reference sequence). This CDR3 has 14 residues. The germline V and J ends were trimmed by 5 bases and 0 bases, with 10 bases remaining between them.

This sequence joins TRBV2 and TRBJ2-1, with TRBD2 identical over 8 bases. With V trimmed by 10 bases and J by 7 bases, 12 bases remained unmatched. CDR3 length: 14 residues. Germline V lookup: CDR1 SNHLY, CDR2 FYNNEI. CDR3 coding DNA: TGTGCCACAAGCCAAGCGGGAGCGGAGAATGAGCAGTTCTTC. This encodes CATSQAGAENEQFF.

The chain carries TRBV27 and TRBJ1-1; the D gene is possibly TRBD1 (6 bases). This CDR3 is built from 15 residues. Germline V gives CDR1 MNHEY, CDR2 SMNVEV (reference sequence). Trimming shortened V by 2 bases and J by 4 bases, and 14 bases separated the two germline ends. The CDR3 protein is CASSLTPTGTTEAFF. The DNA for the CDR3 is TGTGCCAGCAGTTTAACCCCCACAGGGACCACTGAAGCTTTCTTT.

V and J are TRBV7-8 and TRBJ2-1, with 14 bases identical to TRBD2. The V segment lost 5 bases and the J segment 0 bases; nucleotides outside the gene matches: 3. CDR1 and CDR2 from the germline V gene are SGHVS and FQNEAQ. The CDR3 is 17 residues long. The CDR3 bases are TGTGCCAGCAGCCGCGGACTAGCGGGAGGCTCCTACAATGAGCAGTTCTTC. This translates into CASSRGLAGGSYNEQFF.

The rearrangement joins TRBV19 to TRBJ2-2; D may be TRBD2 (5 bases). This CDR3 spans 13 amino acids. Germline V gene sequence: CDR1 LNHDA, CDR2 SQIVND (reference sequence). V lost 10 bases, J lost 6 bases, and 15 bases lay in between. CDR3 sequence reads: CATTDSVPGELFF. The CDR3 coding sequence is TGTGCCACCACGGACTCAGTACCCGGGGAGCTGTTTTTT.

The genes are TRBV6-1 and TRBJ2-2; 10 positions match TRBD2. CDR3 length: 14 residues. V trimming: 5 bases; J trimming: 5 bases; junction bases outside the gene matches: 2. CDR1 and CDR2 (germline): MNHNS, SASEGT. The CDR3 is CASSPSGRTGELFF. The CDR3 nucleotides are TGTGCCAGCAGTCCTAGCGGGAGAACCGGGGAGCTGTTTTTT.

The DNA of the CDR3 is TGTGCCAGCAGTTACTCTCCGCAGGGTCCCCTCTACGAGCAGTACTTC. This codes for CASSYSPQGPLYEQYF. The V and J genes are TRBV6-5 and TRBJ2-7, with a tentative D call TRBD1 (5 bases). V was shortened by 0 bases and J by 3 bases, with 15 bases between the two germline ends. The CDR3 is 16 amino acids. Germline CDR1 is MNHEY and CDR2 is SVGAGI.

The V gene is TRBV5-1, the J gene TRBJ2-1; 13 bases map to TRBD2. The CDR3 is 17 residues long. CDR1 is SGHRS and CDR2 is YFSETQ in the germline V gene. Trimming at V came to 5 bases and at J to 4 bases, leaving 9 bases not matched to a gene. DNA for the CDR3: TGCGCCAGCAGAAATCCGGGACTAGCGGGAAGGTACAATGAGCAGTTCTTC. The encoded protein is CASRNPGLAGRYNEQFF.